This T cell receptor beta chain was retrieved from a study of T-cell reconstitution after alpha-beta-depleted transplantation in children. Trimming took off 3 bases at V and 2 bases at J, with 17 bases between the two ends. There are 16 residues in the CDR3. CDR1 and CDR2 from the germline V gene are DFQATT and SNEGSKA (reference sequence). TCRbeta library construction was performed incorporating unique molecular identifiers. TCRdb analysed the PCR reads with MiXCR anew, one entry per CDR3 protein. The table shows approximately 590,000 distinct CDR3 sequences, with about 10% occurring only once. The sample in question was PBMCs from the stem cell graft donor, obtained from the stem cell graft. This chain connects TRBV20-1 to TRBJ2-1, with TRBD2 as a possible D gene (6 bases). The sequence was obtained from a human donor who donated a stem cell graft to a child with acute myeloid leukemia. CDR3 in amino acids: CSASPRAGIAYNEQFF. The CDR3 region has the DNA TGCAGTGCTAGTCCTAGGGCGGGAATAGCCTACAATGAGCAGTTCTTC.